This T cell receptor (beta chain) appears in the sequencing data of a study of cytomegalovirus exposure and HLA in healthy donors. The study's findings and limits: Per a later analysis, roughly 17,000 TCR beta sequences showed association with HLA alleles at 0.05 false discovery rate. For TCR beta chains, V- and J-gene trimming was later linked to a missense DCLRE1C variant. There were about 160 TCR beta chains listed as cytomegalovirus-associated. In an earlier analysis, about 87% or about 30%: the productive usage of most TCR beta V segments.

This clone has a handful of counts. Its matching antigen is unknown. Researchers ran the PCR with 60 Vbeta and 13 Jbeta primers. Only in-frame clones appear in the TCRdb table, and some are missing; sequencing was by immunoSEQ multiplex PCR. The sample shows about 82,000 clones, around 74% of them seen only once. The junction had 8 bases not matched to a gene; V was cut back by 0 bases and J by 8 bases. This CDR3 is built from 17 residues. Germline loops: CDR1 SGHVS, CDR2 FQNEAQ. The source of this sequence is a woman in her forties or fifties in good health and CMV-seropositive. Specimen: PBMCs. The J gene is TRBJ2-1, the V gene TRBV7-8; 12 bases match TRBD2. The CDR3 DNA is TGTGCCAGCAGCTTAGCTTCGACTAGCGGGAGTTCGGATGAGCAGTTCTTC. As protein: CASSLASTSGSSDEQFF.